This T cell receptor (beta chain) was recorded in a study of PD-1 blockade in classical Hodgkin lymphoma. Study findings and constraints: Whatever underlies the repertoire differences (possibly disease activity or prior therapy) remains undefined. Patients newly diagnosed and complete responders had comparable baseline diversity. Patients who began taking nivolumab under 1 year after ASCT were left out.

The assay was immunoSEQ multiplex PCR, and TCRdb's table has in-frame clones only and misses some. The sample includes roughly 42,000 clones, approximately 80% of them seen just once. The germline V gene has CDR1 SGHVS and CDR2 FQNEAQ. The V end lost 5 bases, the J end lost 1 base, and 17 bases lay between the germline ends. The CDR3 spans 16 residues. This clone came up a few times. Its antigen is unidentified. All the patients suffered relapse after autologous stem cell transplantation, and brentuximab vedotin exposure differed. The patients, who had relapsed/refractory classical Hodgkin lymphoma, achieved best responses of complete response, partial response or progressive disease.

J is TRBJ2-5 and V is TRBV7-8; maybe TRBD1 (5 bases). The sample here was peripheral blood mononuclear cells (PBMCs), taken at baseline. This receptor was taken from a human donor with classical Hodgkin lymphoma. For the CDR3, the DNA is TGTGCCAGCAGCCCGCCGGACAACTCACTCCAAGAGACCCAGTACTTC. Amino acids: CASSPPDNSLQETQYF. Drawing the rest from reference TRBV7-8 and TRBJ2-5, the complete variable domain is GAGVSQSPRYKVAKRGQDVALRCDPISGHVSLFWYQQALGQGPEFLTYFQNEAQLDKSGLPSDRFFAERPEGSVSTLKIQRTQQEDSAVYLCASSPPDNSLQETQYFGPGTRLLVL.